This entry describes one T cell receptor (beta chain). No antigen is known for it. No much larger clonotype is one base removed from it; base qualities were not supplied. The CDR3 regions of human TCRbeta chains were analyzed by immunosequencing. In the authors' own workflow: TCRs in the repertoires were matched against a reference library of SARS-CoV-2-specific TCRs that had been generated with the MIRA antigen-specificity platform. Breadth was defined as the fraction of unique TCRs that were SARS-CoV-2-associated. Depth was defined as the fraction of total T cells that were SARS-CoV-2-associated. Using the MIRA data, each spike-specific TCR was mapped to the spike region that the TCR reacts to and placed in a CD4 or CD8 class. Log10-transformed breadth and depth values were compared by one-way ANOVA with Sidak's multiple comparisons tests. Imported from immuneACCESS, the table was reduced by TCRdb to in-frame sequences with V and J called. These copies leave out some clones; in studies compared against another copy, an unresolved V gene accounts for under half, and the cause of the remainder is not known. V and J calls and clone size are copied from that table; D and trimming were computed from the DNA. The sample profile shows roughly 70,000 clones; 88% of them were found once. The ten largest clones capture 4% to 5.5% of the sample.

The sample comes from a study of T cell responses to AZD1222 COVID-19 vaccine listed by TCRdb under 2021. Turning to the overall study: A total of approximately 240 trial participants underwent TCR sequencing, of whom roughly 210 received two doses of AZD1222 and some 25 received two doses of the MenACWY control vaccine. Trial participants were enrolled by age into subgroups of 18-55, 56-69 and 70-plus years, and approximately 150, 30 and 60 TCR-sequenced participants, respectively, were included in these subgroups. Findings and caveats that apply to the study as a whole: Conclusions about previously exposed vaccinees are limited because only a handful of AZD1222 recipients were SARS-CoV-2 seropositive at baseline. Reportedly, almost half of the unique spike-specific TCRs recognized epitopes lying outside the regions that are mutated in the B.1.351 and B.1.1.7 variants. After two AZD1222 doses, both the breadth and the depth of spike-specific TCRs were significantly higher than at day 0 and than in MenACWY recipients. Participants were mostly white British, with more females than males. The authors suggested clonal diversity may have been underestimated. In the small 56-69-year group, the increase in depth fell short of significance, most likely because of low power. Because no day 14 peak-response samples were available, the repertoires could be characterized only after the peak T cell response. CD4 TCRs associated with the vaccine covered the entire spike protein, and the dominant responses were in regions 160-218 and 743-854.

In light of the paper, this sample's time point label describes: about 28 days (+/-7) after the second vaccine dose. This sample's treatment or condition label indicates: meningococcal conjugate vaccine given as trial control. Vaccinee samples were obtained from the UK trials COV001 and COV002, which included a single-blind randomized controlled phase 2/3 trial of AZD1222 (ChAdOx1 nCoV-19) in healthy adults. For TCRbeta chain sequencing, PBMC samples were collected from trial participants at day 0 and at day 28 after the second dose. In the germline V gene, CDR1 corresponds to KGHSH and CDR2 to LQKENI. The trim is 0 bases for V and 5 bases for J, with a gap of 14 bases between the germline ends. The CDR3 holds 15 amino acids from the cysteine to the phenylalanine. This entry keeps only the CDR3 DNA: 45 bases, framed from base 1.

The sequence was collected from an adult who received the MenACWY meningococcal vaccine as a control. The source was peripheral blood, collected 28 days after the second dose of the MenACWY control vaccine. The chain joins TRBV18 to TRBJ2-7, and perhaps TRBD2 as D gene, on 5 matching bases. The CDR3 has the sequence CASSPPVGRTNEQYF. The sequenced DNA is TGTGCCAGCTCACCACCGGTAGGGAGAACGAACGAGCAGTACTTC. The entire variable domain, with the stretches around the CDR3 drawn from the reference TRBV18 and TRBJ2-7 proteins, is NAGVMQNPRHLVRRRGQEARLRCSPMKGHSHVYWYRQLPEEGLKFMVYLQKENIIDESGMPKERFSAEFPKEGPSILRIQQVVRGDSAAYFCASSPPVGRTNEQYFGPGTRLTVT.